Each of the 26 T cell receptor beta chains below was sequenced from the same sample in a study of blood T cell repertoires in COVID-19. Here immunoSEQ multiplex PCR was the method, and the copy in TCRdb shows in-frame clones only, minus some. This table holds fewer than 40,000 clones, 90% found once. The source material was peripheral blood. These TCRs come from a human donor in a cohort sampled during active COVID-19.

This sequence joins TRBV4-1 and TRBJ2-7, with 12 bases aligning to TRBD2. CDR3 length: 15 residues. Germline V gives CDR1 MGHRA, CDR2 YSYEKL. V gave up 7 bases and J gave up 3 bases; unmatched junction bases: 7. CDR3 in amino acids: CASTRASGRDYEQYF. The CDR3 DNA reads TGCGCCAGCACCCGGGCTAGCGGGAGGGACTACGAGCAGTACTTC.

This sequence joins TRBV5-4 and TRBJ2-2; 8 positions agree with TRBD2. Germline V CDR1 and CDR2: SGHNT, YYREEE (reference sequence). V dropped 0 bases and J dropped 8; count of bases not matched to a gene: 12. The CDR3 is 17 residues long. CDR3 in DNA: TGTGCCAGCAGCTTGGCCGTTAGCGGGATGGGTAAAGGGGAGCTGTTTTTT. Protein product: CASSLAVSGMGKGELFF. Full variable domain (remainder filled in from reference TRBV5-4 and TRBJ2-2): ETGVTQSPTHLIKTRGQQVTLRCSSQSGHNTVSWYQQALGQGPQFIFQYYREEENGRGNFPPRFSGLQFPNYSSELNVNALELDDSALYLCASSLAVSGMGKGELFFGEGSRLTVL.

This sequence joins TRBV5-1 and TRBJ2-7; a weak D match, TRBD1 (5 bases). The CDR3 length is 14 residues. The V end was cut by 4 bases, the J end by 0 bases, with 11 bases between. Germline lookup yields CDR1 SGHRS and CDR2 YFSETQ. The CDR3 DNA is TGCGCCAGCAGCCCCATGGACACCTCCTACGAGCAGTACTTC. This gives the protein CASSPMDTSYEQYF.

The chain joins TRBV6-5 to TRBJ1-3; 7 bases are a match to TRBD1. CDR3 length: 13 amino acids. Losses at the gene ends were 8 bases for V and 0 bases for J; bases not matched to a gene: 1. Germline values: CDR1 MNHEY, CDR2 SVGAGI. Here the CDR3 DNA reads TGTGCCAGCCGGACAGGCTCTGGAAACACCATATATTTT. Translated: CASRTGSGNTIYF.

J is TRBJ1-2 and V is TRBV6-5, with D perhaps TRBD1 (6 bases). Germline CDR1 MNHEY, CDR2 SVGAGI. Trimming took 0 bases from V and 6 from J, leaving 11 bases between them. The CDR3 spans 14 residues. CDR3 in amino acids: CASSYSTGGDGYTF. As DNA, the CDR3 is TGTGCCAGCAGTTACTCGACGGGGGGCGATGGCTACACCTTC.

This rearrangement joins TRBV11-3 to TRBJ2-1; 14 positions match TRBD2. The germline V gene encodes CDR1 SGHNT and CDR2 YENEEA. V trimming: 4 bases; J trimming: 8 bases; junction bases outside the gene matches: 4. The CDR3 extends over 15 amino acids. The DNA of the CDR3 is TGTGCCAGCAGCTCGGGACTAGCGGGAGTGGATGAGCAGTTCTTC. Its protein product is CASSSGLAGVDEQFF.

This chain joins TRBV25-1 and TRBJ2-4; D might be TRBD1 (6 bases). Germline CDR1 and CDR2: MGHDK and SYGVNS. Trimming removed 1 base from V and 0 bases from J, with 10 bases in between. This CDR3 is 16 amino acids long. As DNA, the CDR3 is TGTGCCAGCAGTGAATCAGGGGTTGCAGCCAAAAACATTCAGTACTTC. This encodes CASSESGVAAKNIQYF.

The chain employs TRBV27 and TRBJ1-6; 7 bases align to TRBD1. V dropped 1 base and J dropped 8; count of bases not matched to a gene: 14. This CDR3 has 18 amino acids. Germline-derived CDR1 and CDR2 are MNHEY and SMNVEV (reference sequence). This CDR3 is CASSLLGPYRGTDSPLHF. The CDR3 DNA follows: TGTGCCAGCAGTTTATTGGGGCCTTACAGGGGCACAGATTCACCCCTCCACTTT.

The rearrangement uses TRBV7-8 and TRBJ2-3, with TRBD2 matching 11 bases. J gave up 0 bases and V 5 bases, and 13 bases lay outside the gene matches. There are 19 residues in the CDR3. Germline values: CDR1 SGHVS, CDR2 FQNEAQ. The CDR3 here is CASSPLGLAVYTSTDTQYF. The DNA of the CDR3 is TGTGCCAGCAGCCCCCTGGGACTAGCGGTTTATACTAGCACAGATACGCAGTATTTT.

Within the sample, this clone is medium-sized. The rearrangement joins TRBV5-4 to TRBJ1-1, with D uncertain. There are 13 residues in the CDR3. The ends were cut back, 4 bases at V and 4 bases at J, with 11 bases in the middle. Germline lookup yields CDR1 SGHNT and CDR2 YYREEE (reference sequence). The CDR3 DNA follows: TGTGCCAGCAGCCTGCAGCGGGGCACTGAAGCTTTCTTT. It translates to CASSLQRGTEAFF.

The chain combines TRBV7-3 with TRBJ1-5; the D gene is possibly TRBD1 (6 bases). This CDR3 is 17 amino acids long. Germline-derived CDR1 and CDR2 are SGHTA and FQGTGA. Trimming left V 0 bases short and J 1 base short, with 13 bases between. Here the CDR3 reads CASSLTLKGQSNQPQHF. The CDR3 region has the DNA TGTGCCAGCAGCTTAACGTTAAAGGGACAAAGCAATCAGCCCCAGCATTTT.

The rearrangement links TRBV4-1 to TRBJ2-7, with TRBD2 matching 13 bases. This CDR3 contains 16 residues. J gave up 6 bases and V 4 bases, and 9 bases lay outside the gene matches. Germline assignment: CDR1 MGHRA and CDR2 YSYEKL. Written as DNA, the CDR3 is TGCGCCAGCAGCCTACAAGCCCGGACTAGCGGGAGCGAGCAGTACTTC. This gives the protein CASSLQARTSGSEQYF.

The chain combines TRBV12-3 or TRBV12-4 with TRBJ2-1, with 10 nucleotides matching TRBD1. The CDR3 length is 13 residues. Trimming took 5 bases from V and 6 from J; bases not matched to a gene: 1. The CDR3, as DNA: TGTGCCAGCAGTCGGACAGGGGGCAATGAGCAGTTCTTC. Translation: CASSRTGGNEQFF.

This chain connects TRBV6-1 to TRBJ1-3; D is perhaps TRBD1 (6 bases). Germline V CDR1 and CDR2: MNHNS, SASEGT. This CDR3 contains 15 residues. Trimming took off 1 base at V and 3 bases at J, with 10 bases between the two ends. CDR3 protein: CASSEEEGGGNTIYF. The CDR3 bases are TGTGCCAGCAGTGAAGAAGAAGGGGGTGGAAACACCATATATTTT.

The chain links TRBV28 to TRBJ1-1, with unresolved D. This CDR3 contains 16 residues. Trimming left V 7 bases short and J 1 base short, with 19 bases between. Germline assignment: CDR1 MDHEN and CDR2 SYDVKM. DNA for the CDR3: TGTGCCAGCATCCCCGGCGCGGGCTACAGGAACACTGAAGCTTTCTTT. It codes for CASIPGAGYRNTEAFF.

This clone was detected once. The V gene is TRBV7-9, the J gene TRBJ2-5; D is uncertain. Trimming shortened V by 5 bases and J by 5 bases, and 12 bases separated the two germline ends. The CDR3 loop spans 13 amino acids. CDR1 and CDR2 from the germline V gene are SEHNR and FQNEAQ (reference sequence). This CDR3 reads CASSEEPRETQYF. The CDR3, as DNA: TGTGCCAGCAGCGAGGAACCTAGGGAGACCCAGTACTTC. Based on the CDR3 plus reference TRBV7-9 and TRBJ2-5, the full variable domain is DTGVSQNPRHKITKRGQNVTFRCDPISEHNRLYWYRQTLGQGPEFLTYFQNEAQLEKSRLLSDRFSAERPKGSFSTLEIQRTEQGDSAMYLCASSEEPRETQYFGPGTRLLVL.

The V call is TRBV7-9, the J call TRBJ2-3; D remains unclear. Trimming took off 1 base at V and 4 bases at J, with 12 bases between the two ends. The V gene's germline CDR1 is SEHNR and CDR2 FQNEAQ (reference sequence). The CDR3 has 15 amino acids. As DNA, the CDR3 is TGTGCCAGCAGCTTAGTTCGCCCCCGGGCAGATACGCAGTATTTT. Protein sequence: CASSLVRPRADTQYF.

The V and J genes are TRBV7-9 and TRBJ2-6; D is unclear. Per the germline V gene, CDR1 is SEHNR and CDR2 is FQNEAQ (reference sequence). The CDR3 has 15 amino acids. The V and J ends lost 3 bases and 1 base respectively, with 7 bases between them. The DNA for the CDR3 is TGTGCCAGCAGCTTCCTAATGTCTGGGGCCAACGTCCTGACTTTC. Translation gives CASSFLMSGANVLTF.

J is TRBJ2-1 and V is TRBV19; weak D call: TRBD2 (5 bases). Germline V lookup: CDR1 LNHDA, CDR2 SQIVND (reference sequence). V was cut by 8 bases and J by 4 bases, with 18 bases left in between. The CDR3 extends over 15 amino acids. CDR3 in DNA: TGTGCCAGTTCCAGAGACCCGGGCGGGTACAATGAGCAGTTCTTC. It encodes CASSRDPGGYNEQFF.

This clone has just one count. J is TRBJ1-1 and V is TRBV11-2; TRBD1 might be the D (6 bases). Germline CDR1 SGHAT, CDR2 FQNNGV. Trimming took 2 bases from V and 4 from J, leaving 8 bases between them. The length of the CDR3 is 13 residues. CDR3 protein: CASSLSGVTEAFF. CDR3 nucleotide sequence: TGTGCCAGCAGCTTATCAGGGGTCACTGAAGCTTTCTTT. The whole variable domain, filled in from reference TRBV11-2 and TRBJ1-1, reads EAGVAQSPRYKIIEKRQSVAFWCNPISGHATLYWYQQILGQGPKLLIQFQNNGVVDDSQLPKDRFSAERLKGVDSTLKIQPAKLEDSAVYLCASSLSGVTEAFFGQGTRLTVV.

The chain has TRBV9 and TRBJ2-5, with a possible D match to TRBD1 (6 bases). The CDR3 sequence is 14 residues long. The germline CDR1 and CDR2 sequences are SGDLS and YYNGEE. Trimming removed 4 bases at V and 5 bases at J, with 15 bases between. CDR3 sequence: CASSPLQGRETQYF. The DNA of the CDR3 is TGTGCCAGCAGCCCTCTACAGGGTCGGGAGACCCAGTACTTC.

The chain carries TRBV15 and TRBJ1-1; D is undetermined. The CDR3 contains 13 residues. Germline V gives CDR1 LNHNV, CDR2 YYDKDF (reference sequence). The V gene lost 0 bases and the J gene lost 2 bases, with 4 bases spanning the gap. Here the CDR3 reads CATSRDQNTEAFF. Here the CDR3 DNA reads TGTGCCACCAGCAGAGATCAAAACACTGAAGCTTTCTTT.

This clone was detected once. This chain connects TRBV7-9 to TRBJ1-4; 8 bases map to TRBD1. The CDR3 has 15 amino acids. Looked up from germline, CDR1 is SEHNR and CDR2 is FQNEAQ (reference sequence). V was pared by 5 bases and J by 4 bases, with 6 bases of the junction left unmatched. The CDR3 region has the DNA TGTGCCAGCAGCCAAAGGGACAGGAATAATGAAAAACTGTTTTTT. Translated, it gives CASSQRDRNNEKLFF.

The chain's CDR3 is CASSFLAGEGYTF. In nucleotides, the CDR3 is TGTGCCAGCAGCTTTTTGGCAGGGGAAGGCTACACCTTC. The chain is built from TRBV11-3 and TRBJ1-2; TRBD1 might be the D (6 bases). V lost 3 bases and J 8 bases, leaving 13 bases between the germline ends. CDR1 and CDR2 (germline): SGHNT, YENEEA. The length of the CDR3 is 13 residues. The full variable domain, rest sourced from reference TRBV11-3 and TRBJ1-2, is EAGVVQSPRYKIIEKKQPVAFWCNPISGHNTLYWYLQNLGQGPELLIRYENEEAVDDSQLPKDRFSAERLKGVDSTLKIQPAELGDSAVYLCASSFLAGEGYTFGSGTRLTVV.

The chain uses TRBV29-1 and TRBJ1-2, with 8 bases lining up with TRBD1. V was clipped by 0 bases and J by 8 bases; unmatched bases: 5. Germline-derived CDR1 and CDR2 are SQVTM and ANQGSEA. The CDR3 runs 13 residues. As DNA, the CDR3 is TGCAGCGTTGAAGAACGACAGGGGATGGGCTACACCTTC. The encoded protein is CSVEERQGMGYTF.

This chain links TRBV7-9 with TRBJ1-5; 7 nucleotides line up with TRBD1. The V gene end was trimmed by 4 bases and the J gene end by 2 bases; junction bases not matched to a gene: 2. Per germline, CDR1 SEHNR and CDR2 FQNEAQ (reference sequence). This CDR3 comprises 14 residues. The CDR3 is CASSSQGGNQPQHF. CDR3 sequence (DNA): TGTGCCAGCAGCTCTCAGGGGGGCAATCAGCCCCAGCATTTT. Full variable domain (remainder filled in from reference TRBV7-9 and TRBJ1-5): DTGVSQNPRHKITKRGQNVTFRCDPISEHNRLYWYRQTLGQGPEFLTYFQNEAQLEKSRLLSDRFSAERPKGSFSTLEIQRTEQGDSAMYLCASSSQGGNQPQHFGDGTRLSIL.